These T cell receptor beta chains were read from a single sample in a study of blood T cells in healthy people across ages. TCRdb fed the 5' RACE reads into MiXCR, producing one record per CDR3 protein. The table includes 1.5 million or so distinct CDR3 sequences, about 43% detected once. Sequencing was done on a sample of blood. Receptors were obtained from a woman under 30 in good health. Each CDR3 is given with its conserved first and last residue. Each record gives: clone size, V gene, J gene, D gene, CDR3 protein, CDR3 DNA. D genes are given only for firm matches. Clone size is stated in some rows and not others, as once, few, many or a class when expanded.

>few|TRBV20-1|TRBJ2-3|.
CSAPQRRASTDTQYF
TGCAGTGCACCTCAAAGGAGGGCTAGCACAGATACGCAGTATTTT
>.|TRBV20-1|TRBJ2-3|.
CSARPEPDTQYF
TGCAGTGCTAGGCCTGAGCCAGATACGCAGTATTTT
>.|TRBV5-1|TRBJ2-1|.
CASSFSGSTAYNEQFF
TGCGCCAGCAGCTTCTCCGGGTCCACCGCCTACAATGAGCAGTTCTTC
>.|TRBV11-2|TRBJ2-7|.
CASSSPGPDFSYEQYF
TGTGCCAGCAGCTCCCCGGGACCGGACTTCTCCTACGAGCAGTACTTC
>.|TRBV29-1|TRBJ1-3|TRBD1
CSVGSRGNTIYF
TGCAGCGTTGGGTCCAGGGGGAACACCATATATTTT
>.|TRBV12-3/TRBV12-4|TRBJ1-2|TRBD1
CASSQAGQGNFYGYTF
TGTGCCAGCAGTCAAGCAGGACAGGGGAACTTCTATGGCTACACCTTC
>.|TRBV6-2/TRBV6-3|TRBJ2-3|TRBD2
CASSYPGTSGANTQYF
TGTGCCAGCAGTTACCCAGGGACTAGCGGGGCGAATACGCAGTATTTT
>.|TRBV5-1|TRBJ1-2|TRBD1
CASSPETGAGYTF
TGCGCCAGCAGCCCGGAGACAGGGGCTGGCTACACCTTC
>.|TRBV3-1|TRBJ2-3|.
CASSQGAGSATDTQYF
TGTGCCAGCAGCCAAGGGGCAGGATCTGCCACAGATACGCAGTATTTT
>few|TRBV12-3/TRBV12-4|TRBJ2-1|.
CASSLGGSKGQFF
TGTGCCAGCAGTTTGGGGGGCAGCAAGGGGCAGTTCTTC
>few|TRBV7-6|TRBJ1-1|.
CASSLADPGAMNTEAFF
TGTGCCAGCAGCTTAGCCGACCCTGGGGCGATGAACACTGAAGCTTTCTTT
>few|TRBV20-1|TRBJ1-4|TRBD1
CSAFVTGVGEKLFF
TGCAGTGCTTTCGTGACAGGGGTGGGTGAAAAACTGTTTTTT
>.|TRBV29-1|TRBJ2-2|TRBD1
CSVEPGQGRGGELFF
TGCAGCGTTGAACCAGGACAGGGGCGAGGCGGGGAGCTGTTTTTT
>few|TRBV12-3/TRBV12-4|TRBJ2-5|TRBD2
CASSLEKREGETQYF
TGTGCCAGCAGTTTAGAAAAGCGGGAGGGAGAGACCCAGTACTTC
>.|TRBV7-9|TRBJ2-1|TRBD1
CASSFHLGGFYNEQFF
TGTGCCAGCAGCTTTCATCTAGGGGGCTTCTACAATGAGCAGTTCTTC
>.|TRBV7-2|TRBJ1-1|.
CASSTTPDRSTEAFF
TGTGCCAGCAGCACAACGCCCGACAGAAGCACTGAAGCTTTCTTT
>few|TRBV4-1|TRBJ2-7|TRBD1
CASSLGQGAVGGEQYF
TGCGCCAGCAGCCTCGGACAGGGGGCCGTTGGGGGCGAGCAGTACTTC
>few|TRBV18|TRBJ1-6|.
CASSPWASRAYNSPLHF
TGTGCCAGCTCACCATGGGCCTCTAGAGCCTATAATTCACCCCTCCACTTT
>few|TRBV29-1|TRBJ2-3|TRBD2
CSVEGYSGGVTDTQYF
TGCAGCGTTGAGGGCTATAGCGGGGGAGTAACAGATACGCAGTATTTT
>few|TRBV6-5|TRBJ2-7|.
CASSYSGGVAYEQYF
TGTGCCAGCAGTTACTCTGGCGGGGTAGCCTACGAGCAGTACTTC
>.|TRBV7-3|TRBJ1-5|TRBD1
CASSLRGTAYSNQPQHF
TGTGCCAGCAGCTTAAGAGGGACAGCTTATAGCAATCAGCCCCAGCATTTT
>few|TRBV7-9|TRBJ2-3|.
CASQTGVVDTQYF
TGTGCCAGCCAAACGGGAGTGGTTGATACGCAGTATTTT
>.|TRBV3-1|TRBJ2-7|.
CASSHEDWNEQYF
TGTGCCAGCAGCCACGAGGACTGGAACGAGCAGTACTTC
>.|TRBV5-6|TRBJ2-5|TRBD1
CASSLVGTETQYF
TGTGCCAGCAGCTTGGTAGGGACAGAAACCCAGTACTTC
>few|TRBV20-1|TRBJ2-5|TRBD2
CSASDPGGHNEQYF
TGCAGTGCTAGTGACCCGGGAGGGCACAATGAGCAGTACTTC
>few|TRBV4-1|TRBJ2-7|.
CASSQDPRQSSYNEQYF
TGCGCCAGCAGCCAAGATCCCAGACAGAGCTCCTACAATGAGCAGTACTTC
>few|TRBV6-4|TRBJ2-1|TRBD1
CASSWTGGRNEQFF
TGTGCCAGCAGTTGGACAGGGGGAAGGAATGAGCAGTTCTTC
>.|TRBV30|TRBJ2-3|.
CAWSTVRVVTDTQYF
TGTGCCTGGAGCACGGTACGGGTCGTCACAGATACGCAGTATTTT
>.|TRBV11-3|TRBJ2-7|TRBD1
CASSLAQGPSYEQYF
TGTGCCAGCAGCTTAGCACAGGGGCCATCCTACGAGCAGTACTTC
>few|TRBV2|TRBJ2-7|.
CASLAESYEQYF
TGTGCCAGTTTAGCGGAAAGTTACGAGCAGTACTTC
>.|TRBV4-1|TRBJ1-2|.
CASSQGGGELDYYGYTF
TGCGCCAGCAGCCAGGGCGGGGGGGAATTAGACTACTATGGCTACACCTTC
>.|TRBV5-1|TRBJ1-4|TRBD1
CASSRGTGATNEKLFF
TGCGCCAGCAGCAGAGGGACAGGGGCAACTAATGAAAAACTGTTTTTT
>.|TRBV27|TRBJ1-1|TRBD1
CASSTGDRGAWNTEAFF
TGTGCCAGCTCCACAGGGGACAGGGGCGCTTGGAACACTGAAGCTTTCTTT
>.|TRBV3-1|TRBJ2-4|.
CVSNQAHGIANIQYF
TGTGTCAGCAACCAAGCTCACGGGATCGCAAACATTCAGTACTTC
>few|TRBV6-5|TRBJ1-2|.
CASSYGGWGYTF
TGTGCCAGCAGTTACGGCGGTTGGGGCTACACCTTC
>.|TRBV7-9|TRBJ1-1|.
CASSSSLDSSVGEAFF
TGTGCCAGCAGCTCCAGCCTCGACTCGAGCGTGGGTGAAGCTTTCTTT
>.|TRBV4-2|TRBJ2-3|TRBD1
CASSPVGTDGTDTQYF
TGTGCCAGCAGCCCCGTCGGGACAGACGGCACAGATACGCAGTATTTT
>.|TRBV5-1|TRBJ2-7|TRBD1
CASSPRGGQSSYEQYF
TGCGCCAGCAGCCCCCGAGGGGGACAGAGCTCCTACGAGCAGTACTTC
>few|TRBV6-5|TRBJ1-1|TRBD1
CASRGQGTPEAFF
TGTGCCAGCAGAGGACAGGGTACCCCTGAAGCTTTCTTT
>.|TRBV11-2|TRBJ2-7|TRBD1
CASSLVRGGVHEQYF
TGTGCCAGCAGCTTAGTGCGAGGGGGCGTCCACGAGCAGTACTTC
>few|TRBV20-1|TRBJ1-1|TRBD1
CSARDYGRGLTEAFF
TGCAGTGCTAGAGATTATGGCAGGGGGCTTACTGAAGCTTTCTTT
>few|TRBV20-1|TRBJ2-2|TRBD1
CSVPGQGTGELFF
TGCAGTGTCCCGGGACAGGGGACCGGGGAGCTGTTTTTT
>.|TRBV2|TRBJ1-5|.
CASAWDSTQPQHF
TGTGCCAGCGCGTGGGACTCAACTCAGCCCCAGCATTTT
>.|TRBV15|TRBJ2-3|TRBD1
CATSRGTGGVSTDTQYF
TGTGCCACCAGCAGAGGGACAGGGGGCGTGAGCACAGATACGCAGTATTTT
>.|TRBV27|TRBJ2-7|.
CASSLSWPAYEQYF
TGTGCCAGCAGTTTATCTTGGCCAGCCTACGAGCAGTACTTC
>many|TRBV5-5|TRBJ2-7|.
CASSFGYSYEQYF
TGTGCCAGCAGCTTTGGGTACTCATACGAGCAGTACTTC
>.|TRBV25-1|TRBJ1-3|.
CASSQGPLSGNTIYF
TGTGCCAGCAGCCAGGGGCCGCTCTCTGGAAACACCATATATTTT
>.|TRBV20-1|TRBJ2-1|TRBD2
CRASGDEQFF
TGCAGAGCTAGCGGGGATGAGCAGTTCTTC
>.|TRBV5-1|TRBJ2-5|.
CASSFGLSARGDQETQYF
TGCGCCAGCAGCTTCGGTTTATCTGCCAGGGGAGACCAAGAGACCCAGTACTTC
>.|TRBV20-1|TRBJ1-4|.
CSAPRGAEGEKLFF
TGCAGTGCCCCGAGGGGGGCCGAGGGTGAAAAACTGTTTTTT
>many|TRBV7-2|TRBJ2-3|TRBD2
CASKNGGATDTQYF
TGTGCCAGCAAAAACGGGGGGGCCACAGATACGCAGTATTTT
>many|TRBV20-1|TRBJ2-7|TRBD1
CSARGDRGYEQYF
TGCAGTGCTAGAGGAGACAGGGGGTACGAGCAGTACTTC
>.|TRBV19|TRBJ2-5|TRBD2
CASRPGLAGRETQYF
TGTGCCAGTAGACCGGGACTAGCGGGGAGAGAGACCCAGTACTTC
>.|TRBV5-1|TRBJ1-2|.
CASSLYGRAEGYTF
TGCGCCAGCAGCTTGTACGGCAGGGCGGAGGGCTACACCTTC
>.|TRBV21-1|TRBJ2-7|.
CASSTALRGYEQYF
TGTGCCAGCAGCACTGCATTACGGGGTTACGAGCAGTACTTC
>.|TRBV9|TRBJ1-2|TRBD1
CASSEQGTGGYTF
TGTGCCAGCAGCGAACAGGGGACGGGTGGCTACACCTTC
>few|TRBV6-5|TRBJ1-5|.
CASSYAWGSNQPQHF
TGTGCCAGCAGTTACGCTTGGGGGAGCAATCAGCCCCAGCATTTT
>.|TRBV5-1|TRBJ2-1|TRBD2
CASSWTSGTTYNEQFF
TGCGCCAGCAGCTGGACTAGCGGGACCACCTACAATGAGCAGTTCTTC
>.|TRBV27|TRBJ1-6|.
CASKPGTGDNSPLHF
TGTGCCAGCAAACCAGGGACGGGGGATAATTCACCCCTCCACTTT